The T cell receptor beta chain described here comes from a study of response to subunit inactivated influenza vaccine. A single record per CDR3 protein comes from TCRdb applying MiXCR to the RT-PCR reads. The data contain approximately 700,000 distinct CDR3 sequences, 14% of them singletons. Germline V CDR1 and CDR2: KGHDR, SFDVKD. The CDR3 extends over 16 amino acids. V lost 4 bases to trimming and J lost 5 bases, with 16 bases between them. This chain uses TRBV24-1 with TRBJ2-2; D perhaps matches TRBD1 (5 bases). The specimen was PBMCs from blood, collected around two weeks before vaccination. The sequence was collected from a man in his forties or fifties who received an inactivated influenza vaccine. The CDR3 coding sequence is TGTGCCACCAGTGACCCGCAGGGAATCGGGACCGGGGAGCTGTTTTTT. As protein: CATSDPQGIGTGELFF.